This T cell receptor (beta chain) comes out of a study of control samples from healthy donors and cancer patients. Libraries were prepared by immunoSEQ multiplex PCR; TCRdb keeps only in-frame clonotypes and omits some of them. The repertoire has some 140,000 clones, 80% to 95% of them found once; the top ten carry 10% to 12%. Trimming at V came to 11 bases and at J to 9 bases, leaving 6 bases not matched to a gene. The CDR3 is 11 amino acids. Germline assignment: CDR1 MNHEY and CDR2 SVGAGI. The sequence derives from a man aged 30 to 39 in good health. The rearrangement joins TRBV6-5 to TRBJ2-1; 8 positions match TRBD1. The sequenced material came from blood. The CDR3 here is CAASGGGEQFF. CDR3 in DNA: TGTGCCGCCTCAGGGGGCGGTGAGCAGTTCTTC.